This T cell receptor beta chain was sequenced for a study of blood T cell repertoires in COVID-19. V gave up 6 bases and J gave up 2 bases, with 11 bases separating them. Germline CDR1 MDHEN, CDR2 SYDVKM. CDR3 length: 13 residues. Under the authors' procedure: Estimation of nucleated cell counts was performed using reference gene primer amplification. Assay used: immunoSEQ multiplex PCR; TCRdb lists only in-frame clones, some missing. From that table come the V and J calls and clone size; the DNA was used to work out D and trimming. The data show under 40,000 clones, around 90% seen once. The rearrangement joins TRBV28 to TRBJ2-7; the D gene is possibly TRBD1 (6 bases). This receptor was identified in a human donor in a cohort sampled during active COVID-19. The sequencing input was peripheral blood. For the CDR3, the DNA is TGTGCCAGCAGGAGTGGGACAACCTACGAGCAGTACTTC. This translates into CASRSGTTYEQYF. The full variable domain, in which reference TRBV28 and TRBJ2-7 provide the parts outside the CDR3, is DVKVTQSSRYLVKRTGEKVFLECVQDMDHENMFWYRQDPGLGLRLIYFSYDVKMKEKGDIPEGYSVSREKKERFSLILESASTNQTSMYLCASRSGTTYEQYFGPGTRLTVT.